These 21 T cell receptor beta chains were all obtained from the same sample, sequenced in a study of OX40 agonist ivuxolimab in advanced cancers. TCRdb keeps only in-frame clones here, not all; method: immunoSEQ multiplex PCR. The data hold some 60,000 clones, with about 90% observed a single time. The source material was CD4+ or CD8+ T cells sorted from blood, sampled in a trial of the OX40 agonist ivuxolimab. These receptors all stem from an adult with an advanced solid tumor such as melanoma, head and neck, liver or kidney cancer.

The chain recombines TRBV28 with TRBJ2-1; 12 nucleotides match TRBD2. The CDR3 length is 15 residues. The V gene's germline CDR1 is MDHEN and CDR2 SYDVKM. V gave up 5 bases and J gave up 7 bases; unmatched junction bases: 6. In nucleotides, the CDR3 is TGTGCCAGCAGTCATACTAGCGGGAGGAGTAATGAGCAGTTCTTC. Its protein product is CASSHTSGRSNEQFF.

The chain has TRBV5-8 and TRBJ1-4; D remains unclear. The V and J ends lost 2 bases and 1 base respectively, with 6 bases between them. In germline, CDR1 is SGHTS, CDR2 YDEGEE. The CDR3 runs 14 residues. CDR3 residues: CASSFQVTNEKLFF. CDR3 coding DNA: TGTGCCAGCAGCTTTCAAGTAACTAATGAAAAACTGTTTTTT.

V is TRBV9 and J is TRBJ2-6; TRBD1 is a possible D gene (8 bases). Trimming removed 0 bases at V and 3 bases at J, with 16 bases between. CDR1 and CDR2 from the germline V gene are SGDLS and YYNGEE. This CDR3 contains 18 residues. The CDR3 protein is CASSVGQGRAGGANVLTF. The DNA for the CDR3 is TGTGCCAGCAGCGTAGGACAGGGGAGGGCTGGTGGGGCCAACGTCCTGACTTTC. The complete variable domain, with remaining parts taken from reference TRBV9 and TRBJ2-6, reads DSGVTQTPKHLITATGQRVTLRCSPRSGDLSVYWYQQSLDQGLQFLIQYYNGEERAKGNILERFSAQQFPDLHSELNLSSLELGDSALYFCASSVGQGRAGGANVLTFGAGSRLTVL.

The CDR3 nucleotides read TGTGCCAGCCGCGACAGGAACACCGGGGAGCTGTTTTTT. Its translation is CASRDRNTGELFF. This rearrangement joins TRBV28 to TRBJ2-2, with a possible D match to TRBD1 (5 bases). Trimming removed 8 bases from V and 1 base from J, with 8 bases in between. CDR1 is MDHEN and CDR2 is SYDVKM in the germline V gene. The CDR3 sequence is 13 residues long.

The genes are TRBV5-4 and TRBJ2-3; TRBD2 matches 10 bases. This CDR3 has 17 amino acids. Germline CDR1 SGHNT, CDR2 YYREEE (reference sequence). Trimming at V came to 5 bases and at J to 0 bases, leaving 9 bases not matched to a gene. The CDR3 here is CASRTGLAVTSTDTQYF. The CDR3 coding sequence is TGTGCCAGCAGAACCGGACTAGCGGTTACTAGCACAGATACGCAGTATTTT. Supplemented by reference TRBV5-4 and TRBJ2-3, the full variable domain reads ETGVTQSPTHLIKTRGQQVTLRCSSQSGHNTVSWYQQALGQGPQFIFQYYREEENGRGNFPPRFSGLQFPNYSSELNVNALELDDSALYLCASRTGLAVTSTDTQYFGPGTRLTVL.

The chain links TRBV7-2 to TRBJ2-7; 11 bases are shared with TRBD2. The V and J ends lost 5 bases and 3 bases, in that order; junction bases with no gene match: 6. The CDR3 is 15 amino acids. Germline V lookup: CDR1 SGHTA, CDR2 FQGNSA. CDR3 bases: TGTGCCAGCAGCACTAGGGGACTAGCGGTCTACGAGCAGTACTTC. This translates into CASSTRGLAVYEQYF.

V is TRBV7-5 and J is TRBJ1-5; the DNA was not used to check the table's D call, TRBD1. TRBV7-5 is given as a pseudogene. CDR3 length: 17 amino acids. For the CDR3, the DNA is TGTGCCAGAAGCTTAACCGGGACAGGGGGTTTCCGTCAGCCCCAGCATTTT. Translating it yields CARSLTGTGGFRQPQHF.

V is TRBV28 and J is TRBJ2-1; 8 positions agree with TRBD2. The CDR3 runs 16 residues. The V and J ends lost 2 bases and 15 bases, in that order; junction bases with no gene match: 18. Looked up from germline, CDR1 is MDHEN and CDR2 is SYDVKM. DNA of the CDR3: TGTGCCAGCAGTTTAAATCCCACGAGTTACGGGGGGGGTCTGTTCTTC. Translation: CASSLNPTSYGGGLFF.

The chain has TRBV19 and TRBJ2-6; weak D call: TRBD1 (5 bases). This CDR3 has 17 residues. The germline V and J ends were trimmed by 3 bases and 1 base, with 13 bases remaining between them. In germline, CDR1 is LNHDA, CDR2 SQIVND (reference sequence). CDR3 sequence (DNA): TGTGCCAGTAGTATTCCCAGGGATGGGTCTGGGGCCAACGTCCTGACTTTC. Its protein is CASSIPRDGSGANVLTF.

This clone was seen just once. The chain carries TRBV18 and TRBJ2-3; D call uncertain. Looked up from germline, CDR1 is KGHSH and CDR2 is LQKENI. The CDR3 is made up of 14 amino acids. V lost 2 bases and J lost 4, with 10 bases in between. The CDR3 reads CASSPDRKSDTQYF. Here the CDR3 DNA reads TGTGCCAGCTCACCAGATAGGAAATCAGATACGCAGTATTTT.

The CDR3, as DNA: TGTGCCAGCAGCTTAGGACAGACTAGCAGAACCTACAATGAGCAGTTCTTC. Protein product: CASSLGQTSRTYNEQFF. This chain links TRBV7-2 with TRBJ2-1; TRBD2 matches 7 bases. V dropped 1 base and J dropped 2; count of bases not matched to a gene: 8. This CDR3 region has 17 residues. CDR1 and CDR2 from the germline V gene are SGHTA and FQGNSA.

The rearrangement uses TRBV7-9 and TRBJ1-1; TRBD1 is a possible D gene (6 bases). V was trimmed by 1 base and J by 6 bases, leaving 15 bases between them. Germline CDR1 reads SEHNR; CDR2 reads FQNEAQ (reference sequence). The CDR3 length is 15 residues. The CDR3 here is CASSLEGRGSAEAFF. In DNA form, the CDR3 reads TGTGCCAGCAGCTTAGAGGGCAGGGGATCGGCTGAAGCTTTCTTT.

The gene calls are TRBV23-1 and TRBJ2-7; 8 bases agree with TRBD1. TRBV23-1 is reported as an ORF; its role is uncertain. The CDR3 loop spans 14 amino acids. Unmatched junction bases numbered 6, after V lost 4 bases and J lost 4 bases. The CDR3 DNA sequence: TGCGCCAGCAGTCGTAGGTGGGACAGGTACGAGCAGTACTTC. This gives the protein CASSRRWDRYEQYF.

The chain has TRBV5-6 and TRBJ2-7; TRBD2 matches 7 bases. This CDR3 is 14 amino acids long. V lost 2 bases, J lost 2 bases, and 4 bases stayed unmatched. Germline lookup yields CDR1 SGHDT and CDR2 YYEEEE. As DNA, the CDR3 is TGTGCCAGCAGCTTATTCGCGGGGGCCTACGAGCAGTACTTC. It encodes CASSLFAGAYEQYF.

The J gene is TRBJ1-2, the V gene TRBV12-5, with unresolved D. Germline CDR1 LGHNT, CDR2 FRNRAP. The length of the CDR3 is 12 residues. The V end was cut by 2 bases, the J end by 5 bases, with 6 bases between. The CDR3 loop is CASGLPSYGYTF. The DNA of the CDR3 is TGTGCTAGTGGTTTGCCCTCTTATGGCTACACCTTC.

V gene TRBV28 combines with J gene TRBJ1-1; D is uncertain. The V and J ends lost 4 bases and 5 bases respectively, with 14 bases between them. There are 14 residues in the CDR3. The germline CDR1 and CDR2 sequences are MDHEN and SYDVKM. CDR3 protein: CASSSPGGRTEAFF. CDR3 sequence (DNA): TGTGCCAGCAGTTCCCCGGGCGGGAGAACTGAAGCTTTCTTT.

V gene TRBV9 combines with J gene TRBJ2-3; D not resolved. This CDR3 comprises 15 residues. Per germline, CDR1 SGDLS and CDR2 YYNGEE. V lost 0 bases and J lost 2, with 10 bases in between. Written as DNA, the CDR3 is TGTGCCAGCAGCGTAGGTCAACCGGACACAGATACGCAGTATTTT. This sequence encodes CASSVGQPDTDTQYF.

V and J are TRBV2 and TRBJ2-3; TRBD2 matches at 14 bases. The CDR3 covers 15 residues. Germline CDR1 SNHLY, CDR2 FYNNEI. With V trimmed by 7 bases and J by 6 bases, 6 bases remained unmatched. The chain's CDR3 is CASIRTSGRFDTQYF. CDR3 bases: TGTGCCAGCATACGGACTAGCGGGAGGTTTGATACGCAGTATTTT.

This sequence joins TRBV4-2 and TRBJ2-7, with a weak D call TRBD2 (6 bases). Germline CDR1 is LGHNA and CDR2 is YNFKEQ. With 2 bases removed from V and 3 bases from J, the gap between germline ends came to 17 bases. The CDR3 totals 16 residues. CDR3: CASSQSARGRIYEQYF. The CDR3 region has the DNA TGTGCCAGCAGCCAAAGTGCTCGGGGGAGGATCTACGAGCAGTACTTC.

The genes are TRBV7-9 and TRBJ1-2; D is undetermined. Germline CDR1 SEHNR, CDR2 FQNEAQ (reference sequence). Trimming left V 0 bases short and J 2 bases short, with 1 base between. The CDR3 covers 12 residues. DNA of the CDR3: TGTGCCAGCAGCTTAGCCAACTATGGCTACACCTTC. Its protein product is CASSLANYGYTF. The full variable domain, with the rest looked up from reference TRBV7-9 and TRBJ1-2, is DTGVSQNPRHKITKRGQNVTFRCDPISEHNRLYWYRQTLGQGPEFLTYFQNEAQLEKSRLLSDRFSAERPKGSFSTLEIQRTEQGDSAMYLCASSLANYGYTFGSGTRLTVV.

This clone was seen just once. This sequence joins TRBV2 and TRBJ2-7; D ambiguous. Germline CDR1 and CDR2: SNHLY and FYNNEI. The CDR3 spans 11 residues. V was cut by 5 bases and J by 0 bases, with 2 bases left in between. CDR3 sequence (DNA): TGTGCCAGCAGTTCCTCCTACGAGCAGTACTTC. It codes for CASSSSYEQYF.